Listed here are 30 T cell receptor beta chains from one sample, sequenced in a study of long-term antiretroviral therapy in people with HIV. A v3.0 immunoSEQ assay was performed at survey level. The method was immunoSEQ multiplex PCR; TCRdb's version includes in-frame clones alone and lacks a portion of them. The sample shows about 22,000 clones, less than 85% of them seen only once. The sequencing used unsorted PBMCs, collected 0.5 years before starting antiretroviral therapy. The receptors were sampled from a man between 40 and 49 years old with HIV.

This clone has more than one count but fewer than ten. The V gene is TRBV7-2, the J gene TRBJ1-6, with D maybe TRBD1 (6 bases). The CDR3 is 17 amino acids. Germline CDR1 SGHTA, CDR2 FQGNSA. V was trimmed by 0 bases and J by 7 bases, leaving 16 bases between them. The CDR3 spells CASSLAGTGHNNSPLHF. The CDR3 DNA is TGTGCCAGCAGCTTAGCGGGGACGGGACATAACAATTCACCCCTCCACTTT.

The genes are TRBV19 and TRBJ2-7; 10 bases agree with TRBD1. This CDR3 has 13 amino acids. J lost 13 bases, V lost 4 bases, and 10 bases had no gene match. Per the germline V gene, CDR1 is LNHDA and CDR2 is SQIVND (reference sequence). The CDR3 bases are TGTGCCAGTAGTACCTCCCGGGACAGGGGTCAATACTTC. It codes for CASSTSRDRGQYF.

This clone was counted only a few times. V is TRBV6-1 and J is TRBJ2-7; 10 nucleotides match TRBD1. The CDR3 is 15 residues long. With 4 bases clipped from V and 2 bases from J, the junction kept 5 bases outside the gene matches. Germline CDR1 and CDR2: MNHNS and SASEGT. The CDR3 spells CASSGLGTGAYEQYF. DNA for the CDR3: TGTGCCAGCAGTGGATTAGGGACAGGGGCCTACGAGCAGTACTTC.

This chain connects TRBV15 to TRBJ2-5; tentative D call: TRBD2 (6 bases). The CDR3 contains 14 residues. The V gene's germline CDR1 is LNHNV and CDR2 YYDKDF (reference sequence). Trimming took off 2 bases at V and 5 bases at J, with 12 bases between the two ends. The CDR3 loop reads CATSRSGRHETQYF. CDR3 nucleotides: TGTGCCACCAGCAGATCGGGGAGGCACGAGACCCAGTACTTC.

V and J are TRBV7-9 and TRBJ1-1; TRBD1 matches at 7 bases. Germline V gene sequence: CDR1 SEHNR, CDR2 FQNEAQ (reference sequence). Losses at the gene ends were 6 bases for V and 0 bases for J; bases not matched to a gene: 7. The CDR3 is 15 amino acids. The CDR3 DNA is TGTGCCAGCAGACCAACAGGGGTCATGAACACTGAAGCTTTCTTT. It translates to CASRPTGVMNTEAFF.

This clone was counted between two and nine times. This chain connects TRBV2 to TRBJ1-6; D perhaps matches TRBD1 (6 bases). The CDR3 spans 16 residues. V gave up 4 bases and J gave up 7 bases, with 17 bases separating them. CDR1 is SNHLY and CDR2 is FYNNEI in the germline V gene. The CDR3 loop reads CASSVRRGSANSPLHF. The CDR3 coding sequence is TGTGCCAGCAGTGTAAGAAGGGGGTCCGCAAATTCACCCCTCCACTTT.

The chain uses TRBV19 and TRBJ2-3; weak D call: TRBD2 (7 bases). V was cut by 4 bases and J by 2 bases, with 19 bases left in between. The V gene's germline CDR1 is LNHDA and CDR2 SQIVND (reference sequence). The CDR3 runs to 17 residues. The CDR3 here is CASSKGGGRTATDTQYF. In nucleotides, the CDR3 is TGTGCCAGTAGTAAGGGAGGGGGAAGAACCGCCACAGATACGCAGTATTTT.

The chain has TRBV5-1 and TRBJ2-7; maybe TRBD1 (5 bases). Germline V gene sequence: CDR1 SGHRS, CDR2 YFSETQ. CDR3 length: 13 amino acids. V shed 0 bases and J shed 4 bases, with 8 bases lying between them. The CDR3 DNA reads as TGCGCCAGCAGCTTGGAGGGGCGATACGAGCAGTACTTC. It encodes CASSLEGRYEQYF.

This clone was seen a single time. The chain joins TRBV14 to TRBJ1-6; D is unclear. The CDR3 sequence is 14 residues long. V was shortened by 0 bases and J by 6 bases, with 6 bases between the two germline ends. CDR1 is SGHDN and CDR2 is FVKESK in the germline V gene. Written as DNA, the CDR3 is TGTGCCAGCAGCCAAGAGCTAGTTAATTCACCCCTCCACTTT. Translated, it gives CASSQELVNSPLHF.

This sequence joins TRBV5-1 and TRBJ1-3, with D tentatively TRBD1 (6 bases). Germline V gene lookup returns CDR1 SGHRS and CDR2 YFSETQ. Deletions cut 2 bases from V and 2 bases from J, with 11 bases between. CDR3 size: 15 residues. The CDR3 nucleotides read TGCGCCAGCAGCTTACAGGGTGCAGCTGGAAACACCATATATTTT. Its protein is CASSLQGAAGNTIYF.

The rearrangement joins TRBV5-1 to TRBJ2-5, with TRBD1 as a possible D gene (5 bases). CDR1 and CDR2 (germline): SGHRS, YFSETQ. V gave up 3 bases and J gave up 4 bases, with 10 bases separating them. The CDR3 contains 13 residues. The CDR3 loop is CASSSLQGETQYF. In DNA form, the CDR3 reads TGCGCCAGCAGCTCACTCCAGGGAGAGACCCAGTACTTC.

The gene calls are TRBV7-2 and TRBJ2-5, with TRBD1 as a possible D gene (5 bases). This CDR3 is built from 14 residues. Germline CDR1 and CDR2: SGHTA and FQGNSA. Trimming cost V 5 bases and J 3 bases, with 13 bases left between them. The CDR3 sequence is CASSPWGPKETQYF. The CDR3 DNA is TGTGCCAGCAGCCCTTGGGGCCCGAAAGAGACCCAGTACTTC.

The rearrangement uses TRBV6-5 and TRBJ1-6; D remains unclear. V dropped 10 bases and J dropped 8 bases, with 18 bases sitting between them. The CDR3 runs to 14 residues. Germline CDR1 and CDR2: MNHEY and SVGAGI. CDR3 residues: CATDLGPAHSPLHF. In DNA, the CDR3 is TGTGCCACAGATCTCGGCCCCGCGCATTCACCCCTCCACTTT.

The table lists this clone with a count of one. This chain links TRBV7-9 with TRBJ2-7, with TRBD2 identical over 14 bases. Trimming cost V 5 bases and J 4 bases; bases outside gene matches: 7. Germline V gives CDR1 SEHNR, CDR2 FQNEAQ (reference sequence). This CDR3 region has 16 residues. The CDR3 sequence is CASSPRTSGGLYEQYF. Written as DNA, the CDR3 is TGTGCCAGCAGCCCACGGACTAGCGGGGGGTTATACGAGCAGTACTTC.

This clone is a singleton in its sample. The rearrangement joins TRBV6-5 to TRBJ1-4; no firm D call. V lost 6 bases, J lost 0 bases, and 11 bases lay in between. The CDR3 runs to 15 residues. Germline CDR1 is MNHEY and CDR2 is SVGAGI. DNA of the CDR3: TGTGCCAGCAGGAAACGCGGCACAACTAATGAAAAACTGTTTTTT. Its protein product is CASRKRGTTNEKLFF.

This chain links TRBV15 with TRBJ2-6; a weak D match, TRBD2 (6 bases). Per germline, CDR1 LNHNV and CDR2 YYDKDF (reference sequence). The length of the CDR3 is 15 residues. Trimming left V 5 bases short and J 0 bases short, with 8 bases between. The CDR3 nucleotides are TGTGCCACCAGCGGGGGAGGCTCTGGGGCCAACGTCCTGACTTTC. Residues: CATSGGGSGANVLTF.

The chain recombines TRBV10-3 with TRBJ2-5, with 9 bases lining up with TRBD1. V dropped 4 bases and J dropped 4; count of bases not matched to a gene: 7. CDR3 length equals 15 residues. Germline V gene sequence: CDR1 ENHRY, CDR2 SYGVKD. CDR3 sequence (DNA): TGTGCCATCAGTGGGGGACAGGGTGACGGAGAGACCCAGTACTTC. Translating it yields CAISGGQGDGETQYF.

The rearrangement joins TRBV9 to TRBJ2-7; D gene unclear. This CDR3 contains 16 residues. The germline CDR1 and CDR2 sequences are SGDLS and YYNGEE. V was pared by 0 bases and J by 0 bases, with 13 bases between. The CDR3 DNA reads TGTGCCAGCAGCGTAGGAAACTCCATGAGCTCCTACGAGCAGTACTTC. Protein sequence: CASSVGNSMSSYEQYF.

The chain joins TRBV29-1 to TRBJ2-1, with 8 bases matching TRBD1. This CDR3 is 14 amino acids long. Germline CDR1 and CDR2: SQVTM and ANQGSEA. With 4 bases clipped from V and 8 bases from J, the junction kept 10 bases outside the gene matches. The CDR3 DNA reads as TGCAGCGTTGCGAACCTCAGGGGGCTCGATGAGCAGTTCTTC. Translation: CSVANLRGLDEQFF.

J is TRBJ2-2 and V is TRBV28; 7 bases are a match to TRBD2. The CDR3 totals 13 residues. J gave up 6 bases and V 2 bases, and 0 bases lay outside the gene matches. Germline loops: CDR1 MDHEN, CDR2 SYDVKM. The CDR3 protein is CASSLSGAGELFF. Here the CDR3 DNA reads TGTGCCAGCAGTTTAAGCGGGGCCGGGGAGCTGTTTTTT. Using reference TRBV28 and TRBJ2-2 for the parts outside the CDR3, the full variable domain is DVKVTQSSRYLVKRTGEKVFLECVQDMDHENMFWYRQDPGLGLRLIYFSYDVKMKEKGDIPEGYSVSREKKERFSLILESASTNQTSMYLCASSLSGAGELFFGEGSRLTVL.

The gene calls are TRBV6-6 and TRBJ2-2; 7 nucleotides line up with TRBD2. This CDR3 has 15 residues. Germline CDR1 reads MNHNY; CDR2 reads SVGAGI (reference sequence). Germline trimming cut 4 bases from V and 1 base from J; bases unmatched to any gene: 3. The CDR3 sequence is CASSLGGVNTGELFF. CDR3 in DNA: TGTGCCAGCAGTTTGGGGGGGGTGAACACCGGGGAGCTGTTTTTT.

The chain uses TRBV28 and TRBJ1-4; TRBD1 aligns across 8 bases. This CDR3 comprises 15 residues. Germline V gene sequence: CDR1 MDHEN, CDR2 SYDVKM. J gave up 6 bases and V 6 bases, and 9 bases lay outside the gene matches. CDR3: CASRQDRGLDEKLFF. As DNA, the CDR3 is TGTGCCAGCAGACAAGACAGGGGTCTGGATGAAAAACTGTTTTTT.

This clone has more than one count but fewer than ten. V gene TRBV19 combines with J gene TRBJ1-5, with a weak D call TRBD1 (6 bases). Germline V gene data show CDR1 as LNHDA and CDR2 as SQIVND (reference sequence). V was cut by 1 base and J by 9 bases, with 19 bases left in between. CDR3 length: 16 amino acids. The CDR3 sequence is CASSIGTSGAYPPQHF. CDR3 DNA sequence: TGTGCCAGTAGTATAGGGACATCGGGGGCTTATCCGCCCCAGCATTTT.

J is TRBJ1-6 and V is TRBV11-2; D ambiguous. This CDR3 spans 18 amino acids. V was shortened by 1 base and J by 9 bases, with 22 bases between the two germline ends. CDR1 and CDR2 from the germline V gene are SGHAT and FQNNGV. The CDR3 DNA reads as TGTGCCAGCAGCTTAGCTCAGAGGGCCACGGGCAGGATTTCACCCCTCCACTTT. Translating gives CASSLAQRATGRISPLHF. Combining the CDR3 with reference TRBV11-2 and TRBJ1-6 gives the whole variable domain EAGVAQSPRYKIIEKRQSVAFWCNPISGHATLYWYQQILGQGPKLLIQFQNNGVVDDSQLPKDRFSAERLKGVDSTLKIQPAKLEDSAVYLCASSLAQRATGRISPLHFGNGTRLTVT.

This clone appeared once. The chain uses TRBV28 and TRBJ2-3; D is perhaps TRBD1 (6 bases). The germline V gene has CDR1 MDHEN and CDR2 SYDVKM. Deletions cut 8 bases from V and 6 bases from J, with 15 bases between. CDR3 length equals 13 residues. CDR3 sequence (DNA): TGTGCCAGCCTCACAGGGATCAGCGATACGCAGTATTTT. It codes for CASLTGISDTQYF.

The CDR3 loop reads CASSSRQGIEEKLFF. CDR3 coding DNA: TGTGCCAGCAGCTCAAGACAGGGGATAGAGGAAAAACTGTTTTTT. The chain links TRBV11-2 to TRBJ1-4, with TRBD1 identical over 8 bases. Germline CDR1 reads SGHAT; CDR2 reads FQNNGV. J gave up 8 bases and V 4 bases, and 9 bases lay outside the gene matches. The CDR3 is 15 amino acids.

The genes are TRBV7-9 and TRBJ1-3; D gene unclear. There are 13 residues in the CDR3. Germline values: CDR1 SEHNR, CDR2 FQNEAQ (reference sequence). The germline V and J ends were trimmed by 5 bases and 0 bases, with 5 bases remaining between them. The CDR3 loop reads CASSRNSGNTIYF. CDR3 nucleotides: TGTGCCAGCAGCCGTAACTCTGGAAACACCATATATTTT.

The chain links TRBV7-2 to TRBJ2-5; TRBD1 aligns across 10 bases. Germline V gene data show CDR1 as SGHTA and CDR2 as FQGNSA. V shed 4 bases, J shed 4 bases, and the junction held 9 bases outside the gene matches. The CDR3 extends over 16 amino acids. For the CDR3, the DNA is TGTGCCAGCAGCTCCGCCGACAGGGGGCGCGGAGAGACCCAGTACTTC. Its translation is CASSSADRGRGETQYF.

This clone has a handful of counts. The chain links TRBV30 to TRBJ2-7; no clear D gene. Between the trimmed V and J ends, which lost 3 bases and 3 bases, there was a span of 18 bases. Germline-derived CDR1 and CDR2 are GTSNPN and SVGIG (reference sequence). The CDR3 contains 15 residues. The CDR3 loop reads CAWSSARSGNYEQYF. The CDR3 DNA sequence: TGTGCCTGGAGCTCAGCGAGGAGTGGGAACTACGAGCAGTACTTC.

This sequence joins TRBV9 and TRBJ1-1; perhaps TRBD1 as D (6 bases). The CDR3 spans 15 residues. Deletions cut 3 bases from V and 3 bases from J, with 15 bases between. Germline lookup yields CDR1 SGDLS and CDR2 YYNGEE. The CDR3 sequence is CASSEGGGADTEAFF. The CDR3 region has the DNA TGTGCCAGCAGCGAGGGGGGGGGCGCGGACACTGAAGCTTTCTTT.